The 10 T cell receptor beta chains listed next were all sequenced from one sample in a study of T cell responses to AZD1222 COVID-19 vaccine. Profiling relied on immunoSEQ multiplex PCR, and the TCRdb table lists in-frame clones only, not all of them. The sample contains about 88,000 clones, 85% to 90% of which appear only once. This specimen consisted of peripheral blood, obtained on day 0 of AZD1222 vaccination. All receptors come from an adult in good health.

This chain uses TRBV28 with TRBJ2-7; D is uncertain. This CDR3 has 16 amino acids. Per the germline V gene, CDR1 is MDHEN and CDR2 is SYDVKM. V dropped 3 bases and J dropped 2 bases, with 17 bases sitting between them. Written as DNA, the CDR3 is TGTGCCAGCAGTTTTATCACGGCGACCGAGCCCTACGAGCAGTACTTC. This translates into CASSFITATEPYEQYF.

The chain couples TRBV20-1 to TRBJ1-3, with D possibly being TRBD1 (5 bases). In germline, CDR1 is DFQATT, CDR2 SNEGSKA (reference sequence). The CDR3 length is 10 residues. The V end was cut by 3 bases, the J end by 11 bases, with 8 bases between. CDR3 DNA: TGCAGTGCTAGCGGGGGTGCCATATATTTT. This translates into CSASGGAIYF.

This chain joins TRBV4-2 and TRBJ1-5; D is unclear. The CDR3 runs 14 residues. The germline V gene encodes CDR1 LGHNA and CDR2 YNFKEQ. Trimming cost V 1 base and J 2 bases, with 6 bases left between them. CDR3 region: CASSQGYGNQPQHF. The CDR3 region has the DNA TGTGCCAGCAGCCAAGGATACGGCAATCAGCCCCAGCATTTT.

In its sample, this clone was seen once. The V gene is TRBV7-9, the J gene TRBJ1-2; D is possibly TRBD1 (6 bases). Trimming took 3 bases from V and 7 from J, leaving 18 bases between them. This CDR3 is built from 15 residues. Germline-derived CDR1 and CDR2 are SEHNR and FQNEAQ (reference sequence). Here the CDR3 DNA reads TGTGCCAGCAGCTTGAATTACAGGGAACGGTTTGGCTACACCTTC. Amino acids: CASSLNYRERFGYTF.

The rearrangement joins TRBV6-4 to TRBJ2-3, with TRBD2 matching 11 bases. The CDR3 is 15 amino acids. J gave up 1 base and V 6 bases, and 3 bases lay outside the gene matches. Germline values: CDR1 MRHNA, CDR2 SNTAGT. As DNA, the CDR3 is TGTGCCAGCAGCCCGACTAGCGGGGGCACAGATACGCAGTATTTT. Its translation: CASSPTSGGTDTQYF.

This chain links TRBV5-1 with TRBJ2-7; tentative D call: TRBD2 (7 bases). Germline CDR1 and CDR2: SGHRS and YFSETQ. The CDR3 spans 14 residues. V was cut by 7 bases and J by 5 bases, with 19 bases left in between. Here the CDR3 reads CASGLQGGGNEQYF. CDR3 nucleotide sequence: TGCGCCAGCGGCCTACAAGGGGGAGGGAACGAGCAGTACTTC. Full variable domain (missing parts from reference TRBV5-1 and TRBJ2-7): KAGVTQTPRYLIKTRGQQVTLSCSPISGHRSVSWYQQTPGQGLQFLFEYFSETQRNKGNFPGRFSGRQFSNSRSEMNVSTLELGDSALYLCASGLQGGGNEQYFGPGTRLTVT.

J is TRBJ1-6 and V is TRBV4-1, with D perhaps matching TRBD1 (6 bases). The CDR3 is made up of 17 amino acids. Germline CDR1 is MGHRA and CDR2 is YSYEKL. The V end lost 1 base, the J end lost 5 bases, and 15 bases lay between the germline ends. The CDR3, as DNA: TGCGCCAGCAGCCAAGTGGTGTCGACAGGAGATAATTCACCCCTCCACTTT. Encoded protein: CASSQVVSTGDNSPLHF.

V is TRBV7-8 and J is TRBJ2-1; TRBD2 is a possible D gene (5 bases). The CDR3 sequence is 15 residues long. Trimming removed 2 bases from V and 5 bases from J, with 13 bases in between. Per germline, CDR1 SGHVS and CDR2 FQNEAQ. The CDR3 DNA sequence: TGTGCCAGCAGCTTAACCCAGAACGGGGACAATGAGCAGTTCTTC. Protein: CASSLTQNGDNEQFF.

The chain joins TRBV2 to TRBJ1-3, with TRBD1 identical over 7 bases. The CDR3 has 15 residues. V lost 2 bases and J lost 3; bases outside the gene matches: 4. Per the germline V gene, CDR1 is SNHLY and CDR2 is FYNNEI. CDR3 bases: TGTGCCAGCAGTGAATTCCGGACAGGTGGAAACACCATATATTTT. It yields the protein CASSEFRTGGNTIYF.

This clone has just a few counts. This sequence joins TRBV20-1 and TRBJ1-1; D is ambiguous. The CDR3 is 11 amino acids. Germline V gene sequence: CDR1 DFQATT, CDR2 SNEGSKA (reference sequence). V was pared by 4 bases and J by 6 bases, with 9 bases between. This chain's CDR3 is CSANKAPEAFF. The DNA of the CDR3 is TGCAGTGCTAATAAGGCTCCTGAAGCTTTCTTT.